This entry concerns a single TCR beta chain. Its antigen remains unidentified. The sample originates from a study of T-cell reconstitution after alpha-beta-depleted transplantation in children. Study-wide points: Two months or so post-transplant, alpha-beta T cells reportedly derived from several hundred expanded graft clones. One year post-transplant, T-cell counts and diversity were largely derived from T cells produced anew. It was surviving recipient T cells and thymic progenitors that gave some patients high TCRbeta diversity at day 60.

The CDR3 covers 14 residues. After removal of 6 bases from V and 1 base from J, the junction contained 7 bases not matched to a gene. Germline V gene lookup returns CDR1 DFQATT and CDR2 SNEGSKA (reference sequence). A library of TCRbeta sequences, prepared with unique molecular identifiers, was generated. Each CDR3 protein gets one entry after TCRdb re-called the PCR reads with MiXCR. The sample has under 400,000 distinct CDR3 sequences, around 20% seen once. This rearrangement joins TRBV20-1 to TRBJ2-7; TRBD2 aligns across 9 bases. The sequencing used PBMCs, mostly from graft donor cells, collected 180 days after TCRalphabeta/CD19-depleted stem cell transplant. This TCR was recovered from a male patient younger than 18 who had a stem cell transplant for acute lymphoblastic leukemia, so the T cells may come from the graft donor. The CDR3 spells CSARREGLSYEQYF. The CDR3 nucleotides are TGCAGTGCCCGGCGGGAGGGTTTGTCCTACGAGCAGTACTTC.